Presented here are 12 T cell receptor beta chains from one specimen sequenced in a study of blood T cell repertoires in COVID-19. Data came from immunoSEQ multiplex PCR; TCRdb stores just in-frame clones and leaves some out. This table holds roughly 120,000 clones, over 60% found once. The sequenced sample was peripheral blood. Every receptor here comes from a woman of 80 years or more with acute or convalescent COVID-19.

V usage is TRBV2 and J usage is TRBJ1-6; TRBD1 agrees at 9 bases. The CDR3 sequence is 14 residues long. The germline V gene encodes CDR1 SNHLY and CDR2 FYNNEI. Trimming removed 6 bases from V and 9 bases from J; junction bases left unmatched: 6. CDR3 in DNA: TGTGCCAGCAGCTGGGACAGGGAGAGTTCACCCCTCCACTTT. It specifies CASSWDRESSPLHF.

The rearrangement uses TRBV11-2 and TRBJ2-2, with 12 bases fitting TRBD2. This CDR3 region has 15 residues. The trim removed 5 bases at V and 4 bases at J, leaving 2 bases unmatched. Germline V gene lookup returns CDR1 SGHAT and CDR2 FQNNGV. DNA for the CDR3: TGTGCCAGCAGCCCGGGACTAGCGGGCACCGGGGAGCTGTTTTTT. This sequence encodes CASSPGLAGTGELFF. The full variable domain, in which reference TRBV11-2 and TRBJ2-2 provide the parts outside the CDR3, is EAGVAQSPRYKIIEKRQSVAFWCNPISGHATLYWYQQILGQGPKLLIQFQNNGVVDDSQLPKDRFSAERLKGVDSTLKIQPAKLEDSAVYLCASSPGLAGTGELFFGEGSRLTVL.

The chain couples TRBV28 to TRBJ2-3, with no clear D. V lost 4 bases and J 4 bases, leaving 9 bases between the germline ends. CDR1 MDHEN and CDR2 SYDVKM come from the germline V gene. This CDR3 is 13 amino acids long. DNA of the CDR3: TGTGCCAGCAGTTACCCAGACTCAGATACGCAGTATTTT. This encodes CASSYPDSDTQYF. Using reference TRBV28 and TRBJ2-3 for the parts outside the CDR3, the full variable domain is DVKVTQSSRYLVKRTGEKVFLECVQDMDHENMFWYRQDPGLGLRLIYFSYDVKMKEKGDIPEGYSVSREKKERFSLILESASTNQTSMYLCASSYPDSDTQYFGPGTRLTVL.

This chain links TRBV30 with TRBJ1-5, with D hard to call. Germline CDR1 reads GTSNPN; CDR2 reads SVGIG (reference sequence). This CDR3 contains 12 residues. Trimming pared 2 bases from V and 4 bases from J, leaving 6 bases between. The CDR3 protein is CAWSLFNQPQHF. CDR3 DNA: TGTGCCTGGAGTCTGTTTAATCAGCCCCAGCATTTT.

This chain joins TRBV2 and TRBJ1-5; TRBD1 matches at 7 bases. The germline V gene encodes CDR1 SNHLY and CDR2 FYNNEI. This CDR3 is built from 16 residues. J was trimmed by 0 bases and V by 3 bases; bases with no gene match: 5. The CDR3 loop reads CASSEQGGYSNQPQHF. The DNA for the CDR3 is TGTGCCAGCAGTGAGCAGGGGGGATATAGCAATCAGCCCCAGCATTTT.

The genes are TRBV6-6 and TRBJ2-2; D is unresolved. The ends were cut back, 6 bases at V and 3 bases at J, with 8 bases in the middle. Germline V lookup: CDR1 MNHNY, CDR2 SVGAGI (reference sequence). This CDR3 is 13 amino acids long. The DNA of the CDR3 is TGTGCCAGCAGCGAACAGTACACCGGGGAGCTGTTTTTT. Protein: CASSEQYTGELFF.

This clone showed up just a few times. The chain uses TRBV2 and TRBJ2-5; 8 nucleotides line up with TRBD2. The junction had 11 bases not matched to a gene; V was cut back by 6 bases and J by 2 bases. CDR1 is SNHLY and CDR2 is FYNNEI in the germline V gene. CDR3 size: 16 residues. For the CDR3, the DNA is TGTGCCAGCAGCCAGAGGGAGCGGGGGTGGCAAGAGACCCAGTACTTC. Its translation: CASSQRERGWQETQYF. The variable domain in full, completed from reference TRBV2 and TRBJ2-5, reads EPEVTQTPSHQVTQMGQEVILRCVPISNHLYFYWYRQILGQKVEFLVSFYNNEISEKSEIFDDQFSVERPDGSNFTLKIRSTKLEDSAMYFCASSQRERGWQETQYFGPGTRLLVL.

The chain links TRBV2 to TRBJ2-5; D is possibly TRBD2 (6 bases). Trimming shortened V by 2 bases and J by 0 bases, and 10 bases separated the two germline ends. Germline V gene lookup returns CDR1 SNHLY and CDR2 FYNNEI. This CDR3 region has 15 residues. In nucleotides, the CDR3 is TGTGCCAGCAGTGAACAGGACTACTACCAAGAGACCCAGTACTTC. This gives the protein CASSEQDYYQETQYF.

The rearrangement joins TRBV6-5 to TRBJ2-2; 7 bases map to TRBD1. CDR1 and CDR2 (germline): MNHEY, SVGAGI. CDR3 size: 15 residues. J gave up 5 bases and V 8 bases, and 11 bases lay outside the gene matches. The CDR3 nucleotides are TGTGCCAGCCGACATGGGACAGCACGAACCGGGGAGCTGTTTTTT. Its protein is CASRHGTARTGELFF.

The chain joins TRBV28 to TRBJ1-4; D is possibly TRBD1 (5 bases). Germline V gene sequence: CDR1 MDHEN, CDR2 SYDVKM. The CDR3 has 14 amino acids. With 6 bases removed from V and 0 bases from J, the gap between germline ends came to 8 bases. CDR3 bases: TGTGCCAGCAGCGACAGTGCAACTAATGAAAAACTGTTTTTT. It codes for CASSDSATNEKLFF.

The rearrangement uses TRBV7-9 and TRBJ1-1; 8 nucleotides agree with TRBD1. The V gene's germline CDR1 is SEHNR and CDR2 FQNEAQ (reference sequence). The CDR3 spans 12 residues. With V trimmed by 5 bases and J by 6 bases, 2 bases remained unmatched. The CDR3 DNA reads TGTGCCAGCAGCGCACAGGGGGCTGAAGCTTTCTTT. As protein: CASSAQGAEAFF.

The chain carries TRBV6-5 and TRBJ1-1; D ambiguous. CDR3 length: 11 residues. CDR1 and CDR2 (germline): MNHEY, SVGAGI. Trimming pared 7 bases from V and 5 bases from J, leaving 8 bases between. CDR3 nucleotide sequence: TGTGCCAGCAAAACGGGGACTGAAGCTTTCTTT. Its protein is CASKTGTEAFF.